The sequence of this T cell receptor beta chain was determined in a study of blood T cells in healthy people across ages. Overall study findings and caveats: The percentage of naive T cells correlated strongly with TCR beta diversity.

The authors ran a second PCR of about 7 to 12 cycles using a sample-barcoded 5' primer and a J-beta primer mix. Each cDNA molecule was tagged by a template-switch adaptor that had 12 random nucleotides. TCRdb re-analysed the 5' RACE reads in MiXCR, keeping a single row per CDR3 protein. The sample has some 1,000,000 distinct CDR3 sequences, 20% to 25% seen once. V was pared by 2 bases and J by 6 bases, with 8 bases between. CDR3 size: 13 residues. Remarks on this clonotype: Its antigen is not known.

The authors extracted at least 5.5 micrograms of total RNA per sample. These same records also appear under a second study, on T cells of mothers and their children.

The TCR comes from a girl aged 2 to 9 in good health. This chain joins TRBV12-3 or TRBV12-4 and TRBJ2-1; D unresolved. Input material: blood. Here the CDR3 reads CASSLLVINEQFF. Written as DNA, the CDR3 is TGTGCCAGCAGTTTACTCGTAATCAATGAGCAGTTCTTC.